A single sample gave rise to the 30 T cell receptor beta chains below, sequenced in a study of blood T cell repertoires in COVID-19. Profiled with immunoSEQ multiplex PCR; TCRdb holds only in-frame clones, not every one. Of 300,000 or so clones detected, 70% to 90% appear once; the ten largest clones hold approximately 5.3%. The sample taken for sequencing was PBMCs or T cells enriched from blood (not recorded which). The receptors originated from a woman in her 30s who had recovered from COVID-19.

The chain is built from TRBV4-3 and TRBJ1-2; 9 nucleotides agree with TRBD1. The V segment lost 2 bases and the J segment 7 bases; nucleotides outside the gene matches: 5. Germline CDR1 is LGHNA and CDR2 is YSLEER. This CDR3 has 14 amino acids. CDR3 sequence reads: CASSQTGQGIGYTF. The CDR3 DNA reads as TGCGCCAGCAGCCAAACGGGACAGGGTATTGGCTACACCTTC.

The rearrangement joins TRBV12-3 or TRBV12-4 to TRBJ1-5; no clear D gene. CDR3 length: 13 residues. Trimming left V 6 bases short and J 6 bases short, with 12 bases between. The CDR3 loop reads CASSRFRGQPQHF. CDR3 sequence (DNA): TGTGCCAGCAGCCGATTTCGCGGTCAGCCCCAGCATTTT.

The chain recombines TRBV6-6 with TRBJ1-2; 9 bases map to TRBD1. The V gene end was trimmed by 6 bases and the J gene end by 8 bases; junction bases not matched to a gene: 10. Germline-derived CDR1 and CDR2 are MNHNY and SVGAGI (reference sequence). The CDR3 runs to 14 residues. In DNA, the CDR3 is TGTGCCAGCAGCCTGGGGACAGGGTTATTGGGCTACACCTTC. This sequence encodes CASSLGTGLLGYTF.

The chain employs TRBV12-3 or TRBV12-4 and TRBJ2-1; D uncertain. The V end was cut by 6 bases, the J end by 6 bases, with 9 bases between. The CDR3 is 12 residues long. CDR3 protein: CASSWSSNEQFF. The CDR3 DNA sequence: TGTGCCAGCAGCTGGAGCTCCAATGAGCAGTTCTTC.

The chain combines TRBV2 with TRBJ1-4; possibly TRBD1 for D (5 bases). Trimming took 7 bases from V and 6 from J, leaving 12 bases between them. The CDR3 sequence is 13 residues long. Germline V lookup: CDR1 SNHLY, CDR2 FYNNEI. CDR3 sequence: CASKGSRDEKLFF. CDR3 bases: TGTGCCAGCAAGGGGTCCCGAGATGAAAAACTGTTTTTT. The full variable domain, its missing parts supplied by reference TRBV2 and TRBJ1-4, is EPEVTQTPSHQVTQMGQEVILRCVPISNHLYFYWYRQILGQKVEFLVSFYNNEISEKSEIFDDQFSVERPDGSNFTLKIRSTKLEDSAMYFCASKGSRDEKLFFGSGTQLSVL.

With respect to this clone: This sample includes further DNA sequences coding for the same CDR3. The rearrangement joins TRBV2 to TRBJ1-4; 7 bases agree with TRBD1. V gave up 7 bases and J gave up 3 bases; unmatched junction bases: 5. This CDR3 contains 14 residues. Germline loops: CDR1 SNHLY, CDR2 FYNNEI. CDR3 region: CASTRTGANEKLFF. CDR3 nucleotides: TGTGCCAGCACCAGAACAGGGGCTAATGAAAAACTGTTTTTT.

The V and J genes are TRBV7-9 and TRBJ2-7; TRBD1 matches 7 bases. The germline V gene has CDR1 SEHNR and CDR2 FQNEAQ (reference sequence). The CDR3 runs to 15 residues. After removal of 7 bases from V and 3 bases from J, the junction contained 12 bases not matched to a gene. The CDR3 coding sequence is TGTGCCAGCACCTCCAGGGGGTTGTCCCTCTACGAGCAGTACTTC. It specifies CASTSRGLSLYEQYF.

This chain links TRBV10-3 with TRBJ1-6; TRBD1 matches 7 bases. Trimming removed 2 bases from V and 10 bases from J; junction bases left unmatched: 11. CDR1 and CDR2 from the germline V gene are ENHRY and SYGVKD. The CDR3 is 16 amino acids. The CDR3 DNA follows: TGTGCCATCAGTGAGAGGGGGACAGTAGCTTCGTCACCCCTCCACTTT. This gives the protein CAISERGTVASSPLHF.

The chain combines TRBV2 with TRBJ2-1, with TRBD2 identical over 11 bases. Trimming removed 6 bases from V and 0 bases from J; junction bases left unmatched: 10. The CDR3 loop spans 18 amino acids. Germline CDR1 is SNHLY and CDR2 is FYNNEI. The CDR3 DNA reads as TGTGCCAGCAGCGACTCACACCTAGCGGGGGGCTCCTACAATGAGCAGTTCTTC. This translates into CASSDSHLAGGSYNEQFF.

V and J are TRBV7-9 and TRBJ2-1; TRBD2 is a possible D gene (5 bases). Germline CDR1 is SEHNR and CDR2 is FQNEAQ (reference sequence). Deletions cut 2 bases from V and 3 bases from J, with 8 bases between. The length of the CDR3 is 14 residues. In DNA form, the CDR3 reads TGTGCCAGCAGCTTATCTAGCTTCTACAATGAGCAGTTCTTC. It specifies CASSLSSFYNEQFF.

A few counts support this clone. The genes are TRBV18 and TRBJ1-1; D call uncertain. This CDR3 has 15 residues. CDR1 and CDR2 (germline): KGHSH, LQKENI. Between the trimmed V and J ends, which lost 3 bases and 0 bases, there was a span of 11 bases. CDR3 DNA sequence: TGTGCCAGCTCACCCCCCCAGGTCATGAACACTGAAGCTTTCTTT. This encodes CASSPPQVMNTEAFF. Using reference TRBV18 and TRBJ1-1 for the parts outside the CDR3, the full variable domain is NAGVMQNPRHLVRRRGQEARLRCSPMKGHSHVYWYRQLPEEGLKFMVYLQKENIIDESGMPKERFSAEFPKEGPSILRIQQVVRGDSAAYFCASSPPQVMNTEAFFGQGTRLTVV.

The V call is TRBV25-1, the J call TRBJ1-3; 8 nucleotides align to TRBD1. The CDR3 has 14 amino acids. The V segment lost 6 bases and the J segment 4 bases; nucleotides outside the gene matches: 5. Germline lookup yields CDR1 MGHDK and CDR2 SYGVNS. The CDR3 reads CASSLQGVGNTIYF. The CDR3 DNA sequence: TGTGCCAGCAGCCTACAGGGGGTAGGAAACACCATATATTTT.

The chain employs TRBV7-2 and TRBJ1-3; D is perhaps TRBD1 (5 bases). The V gene's germline CDR1 is SGHTA and CDR2 FQGNSA. Trimming removed 6 bases at V and 0 bases at J, with 12 bases between. This CDR3 spans 15 amino acids. CDR3 protein: CASRTGGLSGNTIYF. The CDR3 nucleotides read TGTGCCAGCAGGACGGGGGGACTCTCTGGAAACACCATATATTTT.

This chain links TRBV6-2 or TRBV6-3 with TRBJ1-2, with TRBD1 matching 10 bases. Trimming took 2 bases from V and 8 from J; bases not matched to a gene: 5. The CDR3 loop spans 14 amino acids. Germline CDR1 and CDR2: MNHEY and SVGEGT. The CDR3 here is CASSYTTGGEGYTF. CDR3 bases: TGTGCCAGCAGTTACACGACAGGGGGCGAGGGCTACACCTTC.

This clone was detected only once. The chain combines TRBV7-2 with TRBJ2-5, with 7 bases matching TRBD1. The junction had 6 bases not matched to a gene; V was cut back by 3 bases and J by 5 bases. The CDR3 runs to 14 residues. Looked up from germline, CDR1 is SGHTA and CDR2 is FQGNSA. This CDR3 reads CASSFPTGTETQYF. DNA for the CDR3: TGTGCCAGCAGCTTCCCGACAGGGACGGAGACCCAGTACTTC. Drawing the rest from reference TRBV7-2 and TRBJ2-5, the complete variable domain is GAGVSQSPSNKVTEKGKDVELRCDPISGHTALYWYRQSLGQGLEFLIYFQGNSAPDKSGLPSDRFSAERTGGSVSTLTIQRTQQEDSAVYLCASSFPTGTETQYFGPGTRLLVL.

The V call is TRBV4-3, the J call TRBJ1-1; no clear D gene. The V and J ends lost 0 bases and 2 bases respectively, with 10 bases between them. The CDR3 runs to 15 residues. Germline loops: CDR1 LGHNA, CDR2 YSLEER. CDR3 sequence reads: CASSQELVGNTEAFF. CDR3 in DNA: TGCGCCAGCAGCCAAGAGCTAGTTGGTAACACTGAAGCTTTCTTT.

The V call is TRBV4-3, the J call TRBJ1-4, with 9 bases identical to TRBD1. Looked up from germline, CDR1 is LGHNA and CDR2 is YSLEER. V lost 2 bases to trimming and J lost 6 bases; unmatched junction nucleotides: 7. This CDR3 region has 16 residues. DNA of the CDR3: TGCGCCAGCAGCCAACTACTGGACAGGGGAGATGAAAAACTGTTTTTT. It codes for CASSQLLDRGDEKLFF.

V and J are TRBV6-5 and TRBJ1-2; the D gene is possibly TRBD1 (5 bases). This CDR3 spans 13 amino acids. The V end was cut by 7 bases, the J end by 5 bases, with 14 bases between. Germline V gives CDR1 MNHEY, CDR2 SVGAGI. CDR3 nucleotides: TGTGCCAGCACCCATAGACAGTCGTATGGCTACACCTTC. Amino acid sequence: CASTHRQSYGYTF.

This clone was seen just once. V usage is TRBV27 and J usage is TRBJ2-1; the match to TRBD2 covers 8 bases. Germline loops: CDR1 MNHEY, CDR2 SMNVEV (reference sequence). J gave up 0 bases and V 0 bases, and 16 bases lay outside the gene matches. This CDR3 is built from 21 residues. This CDR3 is CASSLSRMAGGTDLSYNEQFF. CDR3 in DNA: TGTGCCAGCAGTTTATCCAGAATGGCGGGGGGCACCGACCTCTCCTACAATGAGCAGTTCTTC.

This rearrangement joins TRBV7-3 to TRBJ1-1, with a tentative D call TRBD1 (6 bases). Germline values: CDR1 SGHTA, CDR2 FQGTGA. The length of the CDR3 is 13 residues. The V gene lost 5 bases and the J gene lost 5 bases, with 12 bases spanning the gap. As DNA, the CDR3 is TGTGCCAGCAGCATCATACAGGGTACTGAAGCTTTCTTT. Encoded protein: CASSIIQGTEAFF. The entire variable domain, with the rest obtained from reference TRBV7-3 and TRBJ1-1, is as follows: GAGVSQTPSNKVTEKGKYVELRCDPISGHTALYWYRQSLGQGPEFLIYFQGTGAADDSGLPNDRFFAVRPEGSVSTLKIQRTERGDSAVYLCASSIIQGTEAFFGQGTRLTVV.

J is TRBJ1-4 and V is TRBV25-1, with 7 bases identical to TRBD1. Germline V gene sequence: CDR1 MGHDK, CDR2 SYGVNS. The CDR3 loop spans 17 amino acids. With V trimmed by 10 bases and J by 1 base, 15 bases remained unmatched. The CDR3 DNA sequence: TGTGCCACCCTGGGTGGAGGGGGCGATGGAACTAATGAAAAACTGTTTTTT. Its translation: CATLGGGGDGTNEKLFF.

The chain couples TRBV9 to TRBJ2-7; possible D gene TRBD1, 6 bases. V was clipped by 3 bases and J by 2 bases, with 12 bases between them. This CDR3 is 14 amino acids long. Looked up from germline, CDR1 is SGDLS and CDR2 is YYNGEE. CDR3 nucleotide sequence: TGTGCCAGCAGCGGGGGGACAAACACCTACGAGCAGTACTTC. Protein sequence: CASSGGTNTYEQYF.

The genes are TRBV2 and TRBJ1-6, with D perhaps TRBD1 (5 bases). From germline, CDR1 is SNHLY and CDR2 FYNNEI. Trimming pared 6 bases from V and 3 bases from J, leaving 12 bases between. This CDR3 is 15 amino acids long. The CDR3 DNA sequence: TGTGCCAGCAGGCCACAGGACCTCTATAATTCACCCCTCCACTTT. This codes for CASRPQDLYNSPLHF. Full variable domain (rest looked up from reference TRBV2 and TRBJ1-6): EPEVTQTPSHQVTQMGQEVILRCVPISNHLYFYWYRQILGQKVEFLVSFYNNEISEKSEIFDDQFSVERPDGSNFTLKIRSTKLEDSAMYFCASRPQDLYNSPLHFGNGTRLTVT.

The rearrangement uses TRBV5-1 and TRBJ2-2; tentatively, D is TRBD2 (5 bases). Deletions cut 0 bases from V and 1 base from J, with 7 bases between. The CDR3 totals 15 residues. The germline gives CDR1 SGHRS, CDR2 YFSETQ. The CDR3 spells CASSLASGNTGELFF. The CDR3, as DNA: TGCGCCAGCAGCTTGGCCAGCGGGAACACCGGGGAGCTGTTTTTT.

The chain joins TRBV6-5 to TRBJ2-3; 10 positions match TRBD2. The CDR3 is 16 residues long. Germline V gene data show CDR1 as MNHEY and CDR2 as SVGAGI. Unmatched junction bases numbered 2, after V lost 0 bases and J lost 2 bases. The CDR3 spells CASSYSSGGITDTQYF. DNA for the CDR3: TGTGCCAGCAGTTACTCTAGCGGGGGGATCACAGATACGCAGTATTTT.

J is TRBJ1-2 and V is TRBV19; maybe TRBD1 (6 bases). CDR3 length equals 14 residues. Germline assignment: CDR1 LNHDA and CDR2 SQIVND (reference sequence). Deletions cut 0 bases from V and 4 bases from J, with 9 bases between. The DNA of the CDR3 is TGTGCCAGTAGTATAGATCGGGGGGCCTATGGCTACACCTTC. Translated, it gives CASSIDRGAYGYTF.

This chain uses TRBV7-2 with TRBJ1-2; TRBD1 matches 8 bases. This CDR3 is 15 amino acids long. Germline-derived CDR1 and CDR2 are SGHTA and FQGNSA. The V gene end was trimmed by 1 base and the J gene end by 2 bases; junction bases not matched to a gene: 3. The CDR3 region has the DNA TGTGCCAGCAGCTTAGGGACAGGGTGGAACTATGGCTACACCTTC. Encoded protein: CASSLGTGWNYGYTF.

This clone was counted a single time. V gene TRBV7-5 combines with J gene TRBJ1-3. TRBV7-5 is noted as a pseudogene. The CDR3 runs to 19 residues. The CDR3 protein is CARSLVAWFGEFSGNTIYF. CDR3 in DNA: TGTGCCAGAAGCTTAGTCGCGTGGTTCGGGGAATTCTCTGGAAACACCATATATTTT.

The chain is built from TRBV6-5 and TRBJ1-5; 8 bases agree with TRBD1. The V and J ends lost 4 bases and 4 bases, in that order; junction bases with no gene match: 3. Germline CDR1 MNHEY, CDR2 SVGAGI. The CDR3 sequence is 14 residues long. CDR3 protein: CASSWDRPNQPQHF. CDR3 sequence (DNA): TGTGCCAGCAGTTGGGACAGGCCAAATCAGCCCCAGCATTTT.

The V and J genes are TRBV3-1 (or the pseudogene TRBV3-2) and TRBJ1-2, with a possible D match to TRBD1 (5 bases). This CDR3 region has 14 residues. Trimming removed 7 bases at V and 3 bases at J, with 15 bases between. CDR1 is LGHDT, CDR2 YNNKEL, per germline (reference sequence). In nucleotides, the CDR3 is TGTGCCAGCACTACGACGGGGGTGCACTATGGCTACACCTTC. This gives the protein CASTTTGVHYGYTF.